These 9 T cell receptor beta chains originate from one sample sequenced in a study of molecular identifiers for immune sequencing clone quantification. TCRdb recomputed calls from the PCR reads with MiXCR, one row per CDR3 protein. The sample has over 550,000 distinct CDR3 sequences, around 25% seen once. Specimen: naive CD8+ T cells from blood, with Jurkat cell RNA spiked in. Regarding subset: FACS-sorted CD8+CD4-CCR7+CD45RA+ naive T cells. The source is a human donor in good health. Some libraries in this study had Jurkat cell RNA spiked in.

Note on this clonotype: Given a much more abundant clone one base away, this may be a read error. V and J are TRBV12-3 or TRBV12-4 and TRBJ1-1, with a weak D call TRBD1 (6 bases). The CDR3 totals 12 residues. V was cut by 3 bases and J by 6 bases, with 8 bases left in between. The CDR3 sequence is CASSFWGPEAFF. In DNA, the CDR3 is TGTGCCAGCAGTTTTTGGGGGCCTGAAGCTTTCTTT.

The V gene is TRBV28, the J gene TRBJ2-7; the match to TRBD2 covers 10 bases. The CDR3 contains 16 residues. The germline V gene encodes CDR1 MDHEN and CDR2 SYDVKM. V shed 6 bases, J shed 1 base, and the junction held 9 bases outside the gene matches. In nucleotides, the CDR3 is TGTGCCAGCAGCCGACTAGCGGGTGCATTTTCCTACGAGCAGTACTTC. Encoded protein: CASSRLAGAFSYEQYF.

The rearrangement joins TRBV13 to TRBJ2-7; D is perhaps TRBD1 (8 bases). CDR3 length: 18 residues. Germline V gene data show CDR1 as PRHDT and CDR2 as FYEKMQ (reference sequence). Trimming took 4 bases from V and 2 from J, leaving 24 bases between them. The CDR3 reads CASSSSDIGQGLTYEQYF. The CDR3 nucleotides are TGTGCCAGCAGCTCTAGCGACATTGGACAGGGACTAACCTACGAGCAGTACTTC.

A remark on this clonotype: Since a much larger clone is just one base distant, this may be a read error. V gene TRBV6-1 combines with J gene TRBJ2-3; D possibly uses TRBD1 or TRBD2 (5 bases each). Per the germline V gene, CDR1 is MNHNS and CDR2 is SASEGT. The CDR3 sequence is 15 residues long. The CDR3, as DNA: TGTGCCGGCAGTGAAGAGGGGTGGACCGCGGATACGCAGTATTTT. It codes for CAGSEEGWTADTQYF.

Details on this clonotype: A read error may be the cause here, since a much bigger clone is one base away. The conserved closing phenylalanine or tryptophan is absent in this CDR3, likely reflecting a read error. The chain is built from TRBV14 and TRBJ1-2, with 7 bases matching TRBD1. The germline CDR1 and CDR2 sequences are SGHDN and FVKESK. J lost 1 base, V lost 3 bases, and 14 bases had no gene match. The CDR3 consists of 18 residues. CDR3 DNA sequence: TGTGCCAGCAGCCAGGCCCCCTGGAGACAGGGCTTTAACTATGGCTACACCTCC. Residues: CASSQAPWRQGFNYGYTS.

V usage is TRBV18 and J usage is TRBJ1-1, with D possibly matching TRBD1 (6 bases). CDR1 KGHSH and CDR2 LQKENI come from the germline V gene. The CDR3 spans 16 residues. Trimming took off 6 bases at V and 8 bases at J, with 25 bases between the two ends. CDR3 nucleotides: TGTGCCAGCTCCGGGGGCTTAGGAGGGGAGGTGAGAGAAGCTTTCTTT. Translating gives CASSGGLGGEVREAFF.

Many counts were recorded for this clonotype. The V and J genes are TRBV19 and TRBJ2-3, with a tentative D call TRBD1 (5 bases). Trimming removed 6 bases at V and 1 base at J, with 8 bases between. The CDR3 spans 13 residues. CDR1 is LNHDA and CDR2 is SQIVND in the germline V gene (reference sequence). Here the CDR3 DNA reads TGTGCCAGTAGCAGGGTTGGCACAGATACGCAGTATTTT. It encodes CASSRVGTDTQYF. Supplemented by reference TRBV19 and TRBJ2-3, the full variable domain reads DGGITQSPKYLFRKEGQNVTLSCEQNLNHDAMYWYRQDPGQGLRLIYYSQIVNDFQKGDIAEGYSVSREKKESFPLTVTSAQKNPTAFYLCASSRVGTDTQYFGPGTRLTVL.

This clonotype was detected only a few times. The rearrangement joins TRBV9 to TRBJ1-1; D is ambiguous. The CDR3 spans 12 residues. Trimming stripped 3 bases from V and 7 bases from J, with 10 bases between. Germline CDR1 and CDR2: SGDLS and YYNGEE. The CDR3 loop reads CASSASLGEAFF. Written as DNA, the CDR3 is TGTGCCAGCAGCGCCTCCCTCGGTGAAGCTTTCTTT.

Note on this clonotype: This may be a read error: a much more frequent sequence differs by one nucleotide. V is TRBV5-6 and J is TRBJ2-3; D call uncertain. Germline V gene data show CDR1 as SGHDT and CDR2 as YYEEEE. This CDR3 has 17 amino acids. V shed 6 bases and J shed 5 bases, with 25 bases lying between them. CDR3 DNA: TGTGCCAGCACCCTTGGCCCCTCCAACGCCTCCGAAGATACGCAGTATTTT. The encoded protein is CASTLGPSNASEDTQYF.